This TCR beta chain emerged from a study of shared clonotypes between healthy human individuals. Study overall: The study enrolled a couple of women and a few men aged 18 to 49.

Donors were Caucasian adults residing in Nashville, Tennessee, USA. Methods used by the authors: There were no quality scores in the junction-only immunoSEQ sequences, so filtering differed. This table comes from immunoSEQ multiplex PCR, and its TCRdb copy is limited to in-frame clones, with some not included. V, J and clone size are those of that table, while D and trimming were read from the DNA. In the table there are 450,000 to 500,000 clones, about 84% of which are singletons. This CDR3 spans 13 amino acids. CDR1 and CDR2 (germline): SQVTM, ANQGSEA. Trimming took 4 bases from V and 7 from J, leaving 16 bases between them.

The sequenced sample consisted of PBMCs. The chain employs TRBV29-1 and TRBJ1-2; D may be TRBD1 (6 bases). This sequence originates from a middle-aged woman in good health. Some clones in this sample may be carry-over from other donors' samples. CDR3 in amino acids: CSVGRGAGTGYTF. The CDR3 bases are TGCAGCGTTGGGAGGGGGGCTGGTACTGGCTACACCTTC.